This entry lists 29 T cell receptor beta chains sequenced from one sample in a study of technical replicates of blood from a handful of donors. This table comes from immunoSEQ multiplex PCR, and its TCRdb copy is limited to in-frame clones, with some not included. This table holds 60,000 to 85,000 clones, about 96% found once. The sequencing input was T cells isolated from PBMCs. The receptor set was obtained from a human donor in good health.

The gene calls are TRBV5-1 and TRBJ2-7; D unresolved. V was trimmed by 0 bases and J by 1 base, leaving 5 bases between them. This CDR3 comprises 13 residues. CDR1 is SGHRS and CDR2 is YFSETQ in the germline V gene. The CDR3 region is CASSLAQSYEQYF. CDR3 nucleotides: TGCGCCAGCAGCTTGGCCCAGTCCTACGAGCAGTACTTC.

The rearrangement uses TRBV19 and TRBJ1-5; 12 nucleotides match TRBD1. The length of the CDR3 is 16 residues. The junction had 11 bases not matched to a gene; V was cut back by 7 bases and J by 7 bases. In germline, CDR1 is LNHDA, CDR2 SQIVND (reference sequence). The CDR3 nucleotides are TGTGCCAGTAAAGGGTCCGGGACAGGGGGCTGGCAGCCCCAGCATTTT. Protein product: CASKGSGTGGWQPQHF.

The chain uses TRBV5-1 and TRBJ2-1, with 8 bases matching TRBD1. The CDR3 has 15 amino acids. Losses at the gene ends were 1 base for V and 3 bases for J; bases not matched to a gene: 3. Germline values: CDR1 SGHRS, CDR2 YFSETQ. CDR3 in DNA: TGCGCCAGCAGCTTGTTCGACAGGGGCTACAATGAGCAGTTCTTC. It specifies CASSLFDRGYNEQFF.

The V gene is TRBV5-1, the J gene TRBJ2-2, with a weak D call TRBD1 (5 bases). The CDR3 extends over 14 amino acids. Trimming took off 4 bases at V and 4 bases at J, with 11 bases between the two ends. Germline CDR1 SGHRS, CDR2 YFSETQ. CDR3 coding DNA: TGCGCCAGCAGCAGGGGCTTAGTCACCGGGGAGCTGTTTTTT. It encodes CASSRGLVTGELFF.

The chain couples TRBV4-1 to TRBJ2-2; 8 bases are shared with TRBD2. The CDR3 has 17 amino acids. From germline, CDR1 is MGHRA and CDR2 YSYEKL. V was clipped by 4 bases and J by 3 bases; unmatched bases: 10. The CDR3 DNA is TGCGCCAGCAGCCCTATAAGCGGGAGTCATTACACCGGGGAGCTGTTTTTT. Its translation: CASSPISGSHYTGELFF.

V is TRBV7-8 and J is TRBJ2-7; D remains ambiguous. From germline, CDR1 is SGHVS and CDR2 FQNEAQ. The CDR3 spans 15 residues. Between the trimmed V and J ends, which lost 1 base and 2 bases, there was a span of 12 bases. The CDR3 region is CASSLGGQVTYEQYF. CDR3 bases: TGTGCCAGCAGCTTAGGAGGCCAAGTGACCTACGAGCAGTACTTC.

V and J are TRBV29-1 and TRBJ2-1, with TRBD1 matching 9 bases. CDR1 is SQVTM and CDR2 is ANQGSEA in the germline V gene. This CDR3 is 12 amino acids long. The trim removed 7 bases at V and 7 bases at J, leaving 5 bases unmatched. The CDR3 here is CSEGTGWNEQFF. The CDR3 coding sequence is TGCAGCGAAGGGACAGGGTGGAATGAGCAGTTCTTC.

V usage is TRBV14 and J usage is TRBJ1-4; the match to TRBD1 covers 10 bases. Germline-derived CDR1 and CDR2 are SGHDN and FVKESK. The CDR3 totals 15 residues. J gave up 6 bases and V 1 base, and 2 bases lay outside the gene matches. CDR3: CASSQVTGGDEKLFF. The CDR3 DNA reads TGTGCCAGCAGCCAAGTGACAGGGGGCGATGAAAAACTGTTTTTT.

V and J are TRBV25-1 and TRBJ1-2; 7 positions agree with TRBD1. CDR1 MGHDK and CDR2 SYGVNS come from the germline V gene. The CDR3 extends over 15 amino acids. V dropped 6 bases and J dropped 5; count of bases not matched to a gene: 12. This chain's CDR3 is CASSEPGQYQYGYTF. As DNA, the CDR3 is TGTGCCAGCAGCGAACCGGGACAGTACCAATATGGCTACACCTTC.

The CDR3 nucleotides read TGTGCCAGCAGACGACTAAATAGATACCGGGAGCTGTTTTTT. Amino acids: CASRRLNRYRELFF. V is TRBV6-5 and J is TRBJ2-2, with D possibly being TRBD2 (5 bases). Trimming took off 6 bases at V and 9 bases at J, with 17 bases between the two ends. Germline V CDR1 and CDR2: MNHEY, SVGAGI. This CDR3 comprises 14 residues.

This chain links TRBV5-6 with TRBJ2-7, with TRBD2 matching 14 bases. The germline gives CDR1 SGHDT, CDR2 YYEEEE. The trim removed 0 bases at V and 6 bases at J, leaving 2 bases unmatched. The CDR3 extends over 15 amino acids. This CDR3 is CASSLGLAGGGEQYF. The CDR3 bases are TGTGCCAGCAGCTTGGGACTAGCGGGGGGGGGCGAGCAGTACTTC.

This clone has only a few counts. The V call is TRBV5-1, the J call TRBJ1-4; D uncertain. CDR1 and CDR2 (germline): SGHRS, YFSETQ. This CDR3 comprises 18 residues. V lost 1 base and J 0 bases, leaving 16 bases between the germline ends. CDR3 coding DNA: TGCGCCAGCAGCTTGTGGGGAATAAGGGAGACAACTAATGAAAAACTGTTTTTT. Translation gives CASSLWGIRETTNEKLFF. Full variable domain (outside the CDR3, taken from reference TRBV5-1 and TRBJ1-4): KAGVTQTPRYLIKTRGQQVTLSCSPISGHRSVSWYQQTPGQGLQFLFEYFSETQRNKGNFPGRFSGRQFSNSRSEMNVSTLELGDSALYLCASSLWGIRETTNEKLFFGSGTQLSVL.

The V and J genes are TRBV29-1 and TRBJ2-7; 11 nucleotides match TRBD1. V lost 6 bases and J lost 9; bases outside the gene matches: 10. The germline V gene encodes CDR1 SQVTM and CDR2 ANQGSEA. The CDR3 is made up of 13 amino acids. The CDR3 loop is CSVAGTGGNGQYF. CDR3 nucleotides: TGCAGCGTAGCCGGGACAGGGGGTAATGGGCAGTACTTC.

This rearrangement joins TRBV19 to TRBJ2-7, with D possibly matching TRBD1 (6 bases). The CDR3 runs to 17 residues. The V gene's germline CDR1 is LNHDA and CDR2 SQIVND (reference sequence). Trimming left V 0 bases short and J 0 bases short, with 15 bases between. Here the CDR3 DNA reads TGTGCCAGTAGTATAGATGGGGACACCCAAAGCTCCTACGAGCAGTACTTC. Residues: CASSIDGDTQSSYEQYF.

CDR3 in amino acids: CASSLPLVVAENTGELFF. In DNA form, the CDR3 reads TGTGCCAGCAGCCTTCCCTTAGTGGTAGCGGAAAACACCGGGGAGCTGTTTTTT. V usage is TRBV4-2 and J usage is TRBJ2-2; D possibly corresponds to TRBD2 (6 bases). CDR1 LGHNA and CDR2 YNFKEQ come from the germline V gene. The CDR3 has 18 residues. With 4 bases removed from V and 2 bases from J, the gap between germline ends came to 20 bases.

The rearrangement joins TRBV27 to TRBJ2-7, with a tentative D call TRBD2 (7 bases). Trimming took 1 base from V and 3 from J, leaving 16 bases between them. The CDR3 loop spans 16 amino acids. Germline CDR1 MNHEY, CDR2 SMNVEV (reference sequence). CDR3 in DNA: TGTGCCAGCAGTTTATTAAGGGGGGGATTCGACTACGAGCAGTACTTC. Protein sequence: CASSLLRGGFDYEQYF.

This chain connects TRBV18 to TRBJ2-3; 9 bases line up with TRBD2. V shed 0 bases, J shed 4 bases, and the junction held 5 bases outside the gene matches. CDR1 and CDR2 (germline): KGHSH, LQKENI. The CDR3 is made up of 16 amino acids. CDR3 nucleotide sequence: TGTGCCAGCTCACCACCGCGGGGGGGCCTCCCAGATACGCAGTATTTT. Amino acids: CASSPPRGGLPDTQYF.

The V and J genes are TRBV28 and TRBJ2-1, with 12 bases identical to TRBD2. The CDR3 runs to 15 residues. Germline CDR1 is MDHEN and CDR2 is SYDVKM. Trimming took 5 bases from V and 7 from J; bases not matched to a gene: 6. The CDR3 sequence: CASSPTSGSVNEQFF. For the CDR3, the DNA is TGTGCCAGCAGTCCGACTAGCGGGAGTGTAAATGAGCAGTTCTTC.

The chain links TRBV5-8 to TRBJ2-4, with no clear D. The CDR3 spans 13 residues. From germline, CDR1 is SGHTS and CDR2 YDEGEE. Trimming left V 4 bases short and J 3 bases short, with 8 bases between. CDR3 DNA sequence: TGTGCCAGCAGCGATAAGAGCAAAAACATTCAGTACTTC. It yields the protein CASSDKSKNIQYF.

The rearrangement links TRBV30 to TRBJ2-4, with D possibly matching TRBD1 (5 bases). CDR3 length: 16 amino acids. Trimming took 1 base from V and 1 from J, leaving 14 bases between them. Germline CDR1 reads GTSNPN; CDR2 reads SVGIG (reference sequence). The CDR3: CAWSGGSGRAKNIQYF. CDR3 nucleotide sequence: TGTGCCTGGAGTGGGGGCTCTGGGCGGGCCAAAAACATTCAGTACTTC.

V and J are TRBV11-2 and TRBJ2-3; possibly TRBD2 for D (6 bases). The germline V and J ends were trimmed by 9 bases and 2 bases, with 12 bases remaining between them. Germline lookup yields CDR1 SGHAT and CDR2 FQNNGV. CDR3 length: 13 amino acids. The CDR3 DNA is TGTGCCAGTATGGGGGGATACACAGATACGCAGTATTTT. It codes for CASMGGYTDTQYF.

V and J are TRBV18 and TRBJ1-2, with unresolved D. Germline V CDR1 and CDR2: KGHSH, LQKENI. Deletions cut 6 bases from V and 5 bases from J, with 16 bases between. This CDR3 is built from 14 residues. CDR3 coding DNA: TGTGCCAGCTCCGAAGTGTCGGGGTTATATGGCTACACCTTC. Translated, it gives CASSEVSGLYGYTF.

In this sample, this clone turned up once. CDR3 coding DNA: TGTGCCATCAGTGAGGGACAGAGTAACTATGGCTACACCTTC. It yields the protein CAISEGQSNYGYTF. The V gene is TRBV10-3, the J gene TRBJ1-2; the D gene is possibly TRBD1 (6 bases). Germline values: CDR1 ENHRY, CDR2 SYGVKD. The CDR3 covers 14 residues. The ends were cut back, 2 bases at V and 1 base at J, with 8 bases in the middle.

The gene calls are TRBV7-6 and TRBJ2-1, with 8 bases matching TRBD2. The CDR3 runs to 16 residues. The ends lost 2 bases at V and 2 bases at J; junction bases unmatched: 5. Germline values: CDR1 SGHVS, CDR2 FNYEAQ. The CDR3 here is CASSLFSGGAYNEQFF. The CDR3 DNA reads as TGTGCCAGCAGCTTATTCAGCGGGGGAGCCTACAATGAGCAGTTCTTC. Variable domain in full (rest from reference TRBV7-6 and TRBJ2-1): GAGVSQSPRYKVTKRGQDVALRCDPISGHVSLYWYRQALGQGPEFLTYFNYEAQQDKSGLPNDRFSAERPEGSISTLTIQRTEQRDSAMYRCASSLFSGGAYNEQFFGPGTRLTVL.

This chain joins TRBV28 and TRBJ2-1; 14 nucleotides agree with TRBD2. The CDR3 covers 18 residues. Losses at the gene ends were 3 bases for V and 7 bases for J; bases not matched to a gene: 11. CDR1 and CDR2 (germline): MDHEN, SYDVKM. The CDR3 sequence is CASSFATKTSGRANEQFF. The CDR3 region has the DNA TGTGCCAGCAGTTTTGCCACAAAGACTAGCGGGAGGGCAAATGAGCAGTTCTTC.

CDR3 DNA sequence: TGTGCCAGCAGTCTTCACACCGGGGAGCTGTTTTTT. Its translation is CASSLHTGELFF. V gene TRBV2 combines with J gene TRBJ2-2; no clear D. Looked up from germline, CDR1 is SNHLY and CDR2 is FYNNEI. The CDR3 has 12 amino acids. V lost 5 bases and J 3 bases, leaving 4 bases between the germline ends.

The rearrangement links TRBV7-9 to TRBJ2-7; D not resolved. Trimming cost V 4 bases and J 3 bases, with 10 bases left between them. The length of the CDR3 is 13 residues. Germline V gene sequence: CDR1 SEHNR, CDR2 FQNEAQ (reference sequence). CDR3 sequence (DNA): TGTGCCAGCAGCTCCGACTTGAACTACGAGCAGTACTTC. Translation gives CASSSDLNYEQYF.

CDR3 nucleotides: TGTGCCAGCAGTAGGAGCGGGAGTAGCACAGATACGCAGTATTTT. This sequence encodes CASSRSGSSTDTQYF. This chain connects TRBV28 to TRBJ2-3, with 8 bases matching TRBD2. Germline V gene sequence: CDR1 MDHEN, CDR2 SYDVKM. The CDR3 sequence is 15 residues long. V lost 5 bases, J lost 0 bases, and 4 bases stayed unmatched. Using reference TRBV28 and TRBJ2-3 for the parts outside the CDR3, the full variable domain is DVKVTQSSRYLVKRTGEKVFLECVQDMDHENMFWYRQDPGLGLRLIYFSYDVKMKEKGDIPEGYSVSREKKERFSLILESASTNQTSMYLCASSRSGSSTDTQYFGPGTRLTVL.

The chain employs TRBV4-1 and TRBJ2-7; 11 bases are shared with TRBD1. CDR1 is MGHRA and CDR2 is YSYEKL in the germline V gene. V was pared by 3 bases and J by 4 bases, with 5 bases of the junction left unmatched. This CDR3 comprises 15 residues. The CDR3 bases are TGCGCCAGCAGCCATGCGGGACAGGGGGGTTACGAGCAGTACTTC. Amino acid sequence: CASSHAGQGGYEQYF.